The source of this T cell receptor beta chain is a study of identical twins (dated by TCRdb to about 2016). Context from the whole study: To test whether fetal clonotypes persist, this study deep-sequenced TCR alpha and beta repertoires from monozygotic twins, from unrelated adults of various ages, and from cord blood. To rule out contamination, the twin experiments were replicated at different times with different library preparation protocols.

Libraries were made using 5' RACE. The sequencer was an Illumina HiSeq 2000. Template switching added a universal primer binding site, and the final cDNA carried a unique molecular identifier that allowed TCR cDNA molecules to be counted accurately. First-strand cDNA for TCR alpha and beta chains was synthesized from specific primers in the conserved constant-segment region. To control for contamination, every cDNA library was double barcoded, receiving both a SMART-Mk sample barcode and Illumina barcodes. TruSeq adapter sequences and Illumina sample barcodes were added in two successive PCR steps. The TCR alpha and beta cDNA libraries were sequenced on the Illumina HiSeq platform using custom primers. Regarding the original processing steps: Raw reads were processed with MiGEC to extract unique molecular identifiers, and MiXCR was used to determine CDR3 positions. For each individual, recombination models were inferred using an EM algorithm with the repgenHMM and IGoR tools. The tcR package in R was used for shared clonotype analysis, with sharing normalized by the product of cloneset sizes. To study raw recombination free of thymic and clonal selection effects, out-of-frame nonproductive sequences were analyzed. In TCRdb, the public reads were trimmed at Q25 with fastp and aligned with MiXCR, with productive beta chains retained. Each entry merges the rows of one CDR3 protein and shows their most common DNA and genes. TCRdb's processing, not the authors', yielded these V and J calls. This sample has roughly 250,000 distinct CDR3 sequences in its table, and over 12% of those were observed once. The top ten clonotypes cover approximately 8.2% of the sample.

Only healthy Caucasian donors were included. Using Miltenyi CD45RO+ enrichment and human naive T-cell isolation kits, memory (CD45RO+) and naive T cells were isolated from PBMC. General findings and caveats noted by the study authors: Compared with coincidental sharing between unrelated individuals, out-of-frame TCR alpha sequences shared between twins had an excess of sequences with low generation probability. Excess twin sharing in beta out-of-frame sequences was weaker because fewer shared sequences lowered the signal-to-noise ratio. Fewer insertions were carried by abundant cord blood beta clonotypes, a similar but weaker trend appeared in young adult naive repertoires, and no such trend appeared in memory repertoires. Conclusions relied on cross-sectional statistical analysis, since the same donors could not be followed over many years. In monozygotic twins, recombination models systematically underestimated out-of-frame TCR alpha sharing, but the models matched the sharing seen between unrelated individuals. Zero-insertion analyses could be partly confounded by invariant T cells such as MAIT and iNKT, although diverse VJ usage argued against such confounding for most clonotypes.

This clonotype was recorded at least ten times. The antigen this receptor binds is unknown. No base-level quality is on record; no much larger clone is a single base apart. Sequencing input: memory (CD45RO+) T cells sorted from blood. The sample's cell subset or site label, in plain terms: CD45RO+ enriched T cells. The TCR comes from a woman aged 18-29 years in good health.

In nucleotides, the sequence is TGTGCCAGCAGTTTGTGGGCCCAGCGGGAGAATCTCGGTGAGCAGTTCTTC. Translated, this gives CASSLWAQRENLGEQFF. Here the chain combines TRBV12-3 or TRBV12-4 and TRBJ2-1; 8 junctional bases match TRBD2. The CDR3 holds 17 amino acids from the cysteine to the phenylalanine. CDR3 DNA is the only sequence kept; it has 51 bases, read in frame from the first base. Compared with germline, V lacks 3 bases and J lacks 9 bases; bases without a gene match: 16.